These 20 T cell receptor beta chains were all obtained from the same sample, sequenced in a study of cytomegalovirus exposure and HLA in healthy donors. PCR involved 60 Vbeta and 13 Jbeta primers. The protocol was immunoSEQ multiplex PCR, while the TCRdb copy is restricted to in-frame clones and leaves out a portion. The table lists about 160,000 clones, over 60% of them singletons. Sequencing used PBMCs. The origin of the receptors is a woman aged 25 to 39 in good health and CMV-seronegative.

This chain links TRBV7-9 with TRBJ2-5; D call uncertain. This CDR3 region has 11 residues. V was cut by 7 bases and J by 2 bases, with 5 bases left in between. CDR1 and CDR2 from the germline V gene are SEHNR and FQNEAQ (reference sequence). CDR3 protein: CASTPQETQYF. In nucleotides, the CDR3 is TGTGCCAGCACCCCACAAGAGACCCAGTACTTC.

The chain couples TRBV7-6 to TRBJ2-5; 9 nucleotides align to TRBD1. The DNA matches TRBJ2-7 better at its end, which makes the J call doubtful. Germline V gene data show CDR1 as SGHVS and CDR2 as FNYEAQ. The CDR3 sequence is 14 residues long. The CDR3 coding sequence is TGTGCCAGCAGCGCGACAGGGGGAAGCTACGAGCAGTACTTC. Amino acids: CASSATGGSYEQYF.

The J gene is TRBJ2-5, the V gene TRBV29-1; tentatively, D is TRBD1 (5 bases). CDR1 and CDR2 (germline): SQVTM, ANQGSEA. Trimming cost V 5 bases and J 5 bases, with 12 bases left between them. The length of the CDR3 is 12 residues. The CDR3 protein is CSVLSGMETQYF. The CDR3 DNA follows: TGCAGCGTTCTGTCAGGGATGGAGACCCAGTACTTC.

The chain joins TRBV30 to TRBJ2-2; D might be TRBD2 (6 bases). Germline CDR1 reads GTSNPN; CDR2 reads SVGIG (reference sequence). The CDR3 is made up of 16 amino acids. Trimming shortened V by 8 bases and J by 0 bases, and 19 bases separated the two germline ends. The CDR3 reads CAHKLATSANTGELFF. The CDR3 bases are TGTGCCCATAAACTAGCAACCTCAGCGAACACCGGGGAGCTGTTTTTT. The full variable domain, completed using reference TRBV30 and TRBJ2-2, is SQTIHQWPATLVQPVGSPLSLECTVEGTSNPNLYWYRQAAGRGLQLLFYSVGIGQISSEVPQNLSASRPQDRQFILSSKKLLLSDSGFYLCAHKLATSANTGELFFGEGSRLTVL.

This chain links TRBV4-3 with TRBJ2-5; D is perhaps TRBD1 (6 bases). The V gene lost 2 bases and the J gene lost 5 bases, with 9 bases spanning the gap. Germline V gene sequence: CDR1 LGHNA, CDR2 YSLEER. This CDR3 is 13 amino acids long. For the CDR3, the DNA is TGCGCCAGCAGCCAACCAGGGGACGAGACCCAGTACTTC. Amino acid sequence: CASSQPGDETQYF.

The rearrangement links TRBV27 to TRBJ2-5, with 8 bases matching TRBD2. After removal of 7 bases from V and 5 bases from J, the junction contained 12 bases not matched to a gene. The CDR3 loop spans 15 amino acids. Germline V gene data show CDR1 as MNHEY and CDR2 as SMNVEV (reference sequence). The CDR3, as DNA: TGTGCCAGCAAAGTTGGCGGGGGGCCGCCGGAGACCCAGTACTTC. Translation: CASKVGGGPPETQYF.

The chain couples TRBV6-1 to TRBJ2-1, with D possibly matching TRBD1 (6 bases). The CDR3 has 14 amino acids. Germline CDR1 and CDR2: MNHNS and SASEGT. Trimming stripped 6 bases from V and 4 bases from J, with 13 bases between. The CDR3 protein is CASRQGLIYNEQFF. DNA of the CDR3: TGTGCCAGCAGACAGGGTTTAATTTACAATGAGCAGTTCTTC.

The V gene is TRBV6-5, the J gene TRBJ2-5, with D perhaps TRBD1 (5 bases). The CDR3 has 15 residues. Germline V gene data show CDR1 as MNHEY and CDR2 as SVGAGI. Trimming left V 5 bases short and J 2 bases short, with 15 bases between. The CDR3 nucleotides are TGTGCCAGCAGTACAGTCACAGGAGCGCAAGAGACCCAGTACTTC. It encodes CASSTVTGAQETQYF.

The chain combines TRBV2 with TRBJ2-1; no firm D call. Germline V gives CDR1 SNHLY, CDR2 FYNNEI. Trimming cost V 4 bases and J 2 bases, with 9 bases left between them. The CDR3 runs to 14 residues. This chain's CDR3 is CASSVMSTYNEQFF. The CDR3 region has the DNA TGTGCCAGCAGTGTAATGTCTACCTACAATGAGCAGTTCTTC.

This chain uses TRBV5-1 with TRBJ2-5; D possibly corresponds to TRBD2 (5 bases). CDR3 size: 15 residues. Germline CDR1 is SGHRS and CDR2 is YFSETQ. The V gene lost 4 bases and the J gene lost 11 bases, with 24 bases spanning the gap. CDR3 nucleotides: TGCGCCAGCAGCGTGGGCGGCGGGTTTACGGCGCAGCAGTACTTC. Amino acid sequence: CASSVGGGFTAQQYF.

The genes are TRBV6-1 and TRBJ2-3, with 7 bases that match TRBD1. The V segment lost 6 bases and the J segment 4 bases; nucleotides outside the gene matches: 7. The CDR3 consists of 14 residues. Germline V CDR1 and CDR2: MNHNS, SASEGT. CDR3 region: CASSLQGISDTQYF. CDR3 sequence (DNA): TGTGCCAGCAGCCTACAGGGGATCTCAGATACGCAGTATTTT.

This chain links TRBV29-1 with TRBJ1-2, with D unresolved. V was clipped by 3 bases and J by 2 bases, with 13 bases between them. The CDR3 has 14 residues. Germline CDR1 is SQVTM and CDR2 is ANQGSEA. The CDR3 protein is CSVENPHPNYGYTF. The DNA for the CDR3 is TGCAGCGTTGAGAATCCACATCCAAACTATGGCTACACCTTC.

The chain has TRBV5-8 and TRBJ2-5; a weak D match, TRBD1 (5 bases). The CDR3 length is 15 residues. Germline V gives CDR1 SGHTS, CDR2 YDEGEE. Trimming cost V 2 bases and J 3 bases, with 14 bases left between them. The CDR3 DNA reads TGTGCCAGCAGCTTATTAGACAGAACGGAAGAGACCCAGTACTTC. Translating it yields CASSLLDRTEETQYF.

This clone has more than one count but fewer than ten. V is TRBV9 and J is TRBJ2-5, with D perhaps TRBD2 (5 bases). V was cut by 3 bases and J by 4 bases, with 19 bases left in between. Germline V lookup: CDR1 SGDLS, CDR2 YYNGEE. This CDR3 region has 16 residues. CDR3 protein: CASSAELGLAAETQYF. The CDR3, as DNA: TGTGCCAGCAGCGCAGAGCTCGGACTGGCCGCAGAGACCCAGTACTTC.

The chain is built from TRBV2 and TRBJ1-2; TRBD1 matches 8 bases. Per germline, CDR1 SNHLY and CDR2 FYNNEI. The V gene end was trimmed by 8 bases and the J gene end by 3 bases; junction bases not matched to a gene: 8. The CDR3 runs 14 residues. CDR3 region: CASSVQGADYGYTF. CDR3 DNA: TGTGCCAGCTCCGTCCAGGGGGCGGACTATGGCTACACCTTC. Drawing the rest from reference TRBV2 and TRBJ1-2, the complete variable domain is EPEVTQTPSHQVTQMGQEVILRCVPISNHLYFYWYRQILGQKVEFLVSFYNNEISEKSEIFDDQFSVERPDGSNFTLKIRSTKLEDSAMYFCASSVQGADYGYTFGSGTRLTVV.

In DNA form, the CDR3 reads TGCGCCAGCAGCTTGTCTGGTGCCGGGGGAGAGCAGTTCTTC. It is translated as CASSLSGAGGEQFF. This rearrangement joins TRBV5-1 to TRBJ2-1, with a weak D call TRBD2 (6 bases). Trimming took off 1 base at V and 10 bases at J, with 15 bases between the two ends. The CDR3 totals 14 residues. From germline, CDR1 is SGHRS and CDR2 YFSETQ.

This clone was seen only a few times. The V and J genes are TRBV6-5 and TRBJ1-6, with TRBD1 identical over 8 bases. This CDR3 is 16 amino acids long. Germline loops: CDR1 MNHEY, CDR2 SVGAGI. V dropped 0 bases and J dropped 7; count of bases not matched to a gene: 5. The CDR3 sequence is CASSYSPGGKNSPLHF. CDR3 coding DNA: TGTGCCAGCAGTTACTCACCAGGGGGCAAAAATTCACCCCTCCACTTT.

This clone was found a few times. V and J are TRBV5-4 and TRBJ2-6; 8 bases are shared with TRBD2. The length of the CDR3 is 16 residues. The germline V gene encodes CDR1 SGHNT and CDR2 YYREEE (reference sequence). The V segment lost 0 bases and the J segment 2 bases; nucleotides outside the gene matches: 1. The CDR3 DNA reads TGTGCCAGCAGCTTGGGGCGGGGGGCTGGGGCCAACGTCCTGACTTTC. It translates to CASSLGRGAGANVLTF. Combining the CDR3 with reference TRBV5-4 and TRBJ2-6 gives the whole variable domain ETGVTQSPTHLIKTRGQQVTLRCSSQSGHNTVSWYQQALGQGPQFIFQYYREEENGRGNFPPRFSGLQFPNYSSELNVNALELDDSALYLCASSLGRGAGANVLTFGAGSRLTVL.

This rearrangement joins TRBV7-9 to TRBJ1-4; TRBD1 is a possible D gene (6 bases). Germline-derived CDR1 and CDR2 are SEHNR and FQNEAQ (reference sequence). The CDR3 is 16 residues long. V lost 7 bases to trimming and J lost 0 bases, with 15 bases between them. The CDR3 here is CASTKDRFATNEKLFF. Here the CDR3 DNA reads TGTGCCAGCACCAAAGACAGGTTTGCAACTAATGAAAAACTGTTTTTT. The variable domain in full, with the rest retrieved from reference TRBV7-9 and TRBJ1-4, is DTGVSQNPRHKITKRGQNVTFRCDPISEHNRLYWYRQTLGQGPEFLTYFQNEAQLEKSRLLSDRFSAERPKGSFSTLEIQRTEQGDSAMYLCASTKDRFATNEKLFFGSGTQLSVL.

V and J are TRBV4-2 and TRBJ1-6, with TRBD1 matching over 7 bases. CDR3 length: 16 residues. V lost 2 bases and J lost 4; bases outside the gene matches: 5. CDR1 and CDR2 (germline): LGHNA, YNFKEQ. CDR3 nucleotides: TGTGCCAGCAGCCAACCACCGGGACAGTATAATTCACCCCTCCACTTT. Translated, it gives CASSQPPGQYNSPLHF.